The 29 T cell receptor beta chains given below trace back to one sample, sequenced in a study of control samples from healthy donors and cancer patients. TCRdb's copy holds only in-frame clones and misses some; the assay was immunoSEQ multiplex PCR. In the table there are about 250,000 clones, roughly 80% of which are singletons. The sample was PBMCs. The receptors were sampled from a woman in her sixties with lung cancer.

The chain recombines TRBV6-5 with TRBJ2-2, with 11 bases fitting TRBD2. The CDR3 is made up of 15 amino acids. V shed 6 bases and J 1 base; nucleotides not matched to a gene: 1. Germline V gene data show CDR1 as MNHEY and CDR2 as SVGAGI. This CDR3 reads CASRGLAVNTGELFF. DNA for the CDR3: TGTGCCAGCAGGGGACTAGCGGTGAACACCGGGGAGCTGTTTTTT.

The chain has TRBV27 and TRBJ1-2, with 8 positions matching TRBD1. Germline V gene lookup returns CDR1 MNHEY and CDR2 SMNVEV (reference sequence). The CDR3 length is 16 residues. V lost 1 base, J lost 5 bases, and 9 bases stayed unmatched. The CDR3 region is CASSLLGGQEKYGYTF. DNA for the CDR3: TGTGCCAGCAGTTTATTAGGGGGACAGGAGAAGTATGGCTACACCTTC.

This clone has just a few counts. The genes are TRBV2 and TRBJ1-1, with D hard to call. Germline V gene data show CDR1 as SNHLY and CDR2 as FYNNEI. The CDR3 has 13 amino acids. V lost 10 bases, J lost 5 bases, and 17 bases lay in between. This CDR3 reads CATLARFSTEAFF. In DNA, the CDR3 is TGTGCCACCCTAGCTCGATTCTCAACTGAAGCTTTCTTT. The full variable domain, its missing parts supplied by reference TRBV2 and TRBJ1-1, is EPEVTQTPSHQVTQMGQEVILRCVPISNHLYFYWYRQILGQKVEFLVSFYNNEISEKSEIFDDQFSVERPDGSNFTLKIRSTKLEDSAMYFCATLARFSTEAFFGQGTRLTVV.

The chain joins TRBV19 to TRBJ2-7; 7 bases map to TRBD1. This CDR3 spans 13 amino acids. The germline V gene has CDR1 LNHDA and CDR2 SQIVND (reference sequence). V lost 4 bases to trimming and J lost 4 bases; unmatched junction nucleotides: 4. CDR3 loop: CASSRTGLYEQYF. The CDR3 DNA is TGTGCCAGTAGTAGGACAGGACTGTACGAGCAGTACTTC.

The chain recombines TRBV30 with TRBJ2-1; D perhaps matches TRBD2 (5 bases). This CDR3 is 14 amino acids long. Per germline, CDR1 GTSNPN and CDR2 SVGIG (reference sequence). V dropped 3 bases and J dropped 8 bases, with 17 bases sitting between them. CDR3 DNA: TGTGCCTGGAGCGTGTTGGGCTTCGGGGATGAGCAGTTCTTC. It translates to CAWSVLGFGDEQFF.

The chain joins TRBV18 to TRBJ1-4; 9 nucleotides agree with TRBD1. The CDR3 is 16 amino acids. The V and J ends lost 5 bases and 5 bases, in that order; junction bases with no gene match: 9. CDR1 and CDR2 (germline): KGHSH, LQKENI. CDR3 sequence reads: CASSARRDRVNEKLFF. In DNA form, the CDR3 reads TGTGCCAGCTCAGCCAGACGGGACAGGGTAAATGAAAAACTGTTTTTT.

This chain connects TRBV27 to TRBJ2-7, with D perhaps TRBD1 or TRBD2 (5 bases each). The CDR3 length is 14 residues. Germline V gives CDR1 MNHEY, CDR2 SMNVEV (reference sequence). Between the trimmed V and J ends, which lost 6 bases and 4 bases, there was a span of 16 bases. CDR3 residues: CASSRGPRGYEQYF. For the CDR3, the DNA is TGTGCCAGCAGCCGGGGCCCGAGGGGATACGAGCAGTACTTC.

The chain recombines TRBV6-5 with TRBJ1-6, with D possibly TRBD1 on 5 matching bases. Germline V gene sequence: CDR1 MNHEY, CDR2 SVGAGI. Trimming pared 6 bases from V and 8 bases from J, leaving 17 bases between. The CDR3 totals 15 residues. CDR3 DNA: TGTGCCAGCAGCCGGCTTGAGGGGCGGGATTCACCCCTCCACTTT. Translating gives CASSRLEGRDSPLHF.

The chain carries TRBV10-3 and TRBJ2-2; TRBD2 aligns across 9 bases. V trimming: 8 bases; J trimming: 0 bases; junction bases outside the gene matches: 13. The CDR3 runs 18 residues. Germline CDR1 and CDR2: ENHRY and SYGVKD. This CDR3 is CAIPGGSGSFTNTGELFF. DNA for the CDR3: TGTGCCATCCCTGGGGGTAGCGGGAGTTTTACGAACACCGGGGAGCTGTTTTTT.

This clone was counted a few times. The chain carries TRBV29-1 and TRBJ2-5, with a tentative D call TRBD1 (5 bases). V lost 5 bases and J lost 4, with 17 bases in between. The CDR3 is 14 residues long. Germline CDR1 and CDR2: SQVTM and ANQGSEA. The CDR3 DNA sequence: TGCAGCGTTACGGTTGGGCAGGGAATAGAGACCCAGTACTTC. It is translated as CSVTVGQGIETQYF.

This chain links TRBV5-1 with TRBJ2-2; D possibly matches TRBD1 or TRBD2 (5 bases each). The length of the CDR3 is 12 residues. V dropped 7 bases and J dropped 6 bases, with 10 bases sitting between them. Germline V gene sequence: CDR1 SGHRS, CDR2 YFSETQ. The CDR3 region is CASSLGAGELFF. DNA for the CDR3: TGCGCCAGCTCCCTGGGGGCCGGGGAGCTGTTTTTT. Full variable domain (outside the CDR3, taken from reference TRBV5-1 and TRBJ2-2): KAGVTQTPRYLIKTRGQQVTLSCSPISGHRSVSWYQQTPGQGLQFLFEYFSETQRNKGNFPGRFSGRQFSNSRSEMNVSTLELGDSALYLCASSLGAGELFFGEGSRLTVL.

This rearrangement joins TRBV18 to TRBJ1-1; D may be TRBD1 (5 bases). This CDR3 is 15 amino acids long. Germline lookup yields CDR1 KGHSH and CDR2 LQKENI. V lost 0 bases and J lost 4, with 12 bases in between. CDR3 in amino acids: CASSPPEGLGTEAFF. CDR3 in DNA: TGTGCCAGCTCACCACCGGAGGGGCTTGGCACTGAAGCTTTCTTT.

The rearrangement links TRBV3-1 (or the pseudogene TRBV3-2) to TRBJ1-2, with D perhaps TRBD1 (5 bases). The CDR3 sequence is 15 residues long. Between the trimmed V and J ends, which lost 1 base and 2 bases, there was a span of 11 bases. CDR1 and CDR2 from the germline V gene are LGHDT and YNNKEL (reference sequence). In nucleotides, the CDR3 is TGTGCCAGCAGCCAAGGGGACTGGTTAAACTATGGCTACACCTTC. Translated: CASSQGDWLNYGYTF.

The rearrangement links TRBV5-1 to TRBJ2-5; 8 nucleotides match TRBD2. Trimming at V came to 0 bases and at J to 1 base, leaving 2 bases not matched to a gene. CDR3 length equals 15 residues. Germline V gives CDR1 SGHRS, CDR2 YFSETQ. The DNA for the CDR3 is TGCGCCAGCAGCTTGGCACTAGCGGCCCAAGAGACCCAGTACTTC. Translated, it gives CASSLALAAQETQYF.

This clone has a single count. The genes are TRBV28 and TRBJ1-5; 10 bases fit TRBD1. Germline V gives CDR1 MDHEN, CDR2 SYDVKM. Trimming cost V 9 bases and J 5 bases; bases outside gene matches: 10. The CDR3 totals 15 residues. CDR3 nucleotides: TGTGCCAGTGACAGGGGGCGATTTAATGATCAGCCCCAGCATTTT. Its protein product is CASDRGRFNDQPQHF.

The V gene is TRBV7-8, the J gene TRBJ1-6; D perhaps matches TRBD1 (5 bases). CDR1 and CDR2 (germline): SGHVS, FQNEAQ. The CDR3 spans 15 residues. V lost 4 bases, J lost 10 bases, and 17 bases lay in between. DNA of the CDR3: TGTGCCAGCAGCTCGATCGGGACTGACGGGTCACCCCTCCACTTT. This gives the protein CASSSIGTDGSPLHF.

This clone appeared a few times. The V and J genes are TRBV6-5 and TRBJ1-2; 8 bases map to TRBD1. The CDR3 totals 12 residues. Germline CDR1 and CDR2: MNHEY and SVGAGI. The ends lost 6 bases at V and 13 bases at J; junction bases unmatched: 10. The CDR3 DNA reads TGTGCCAGCAGGCCCGGGACAGGAGCTGGCACCTTC. The encoded protein is CASRPGTGAGTF.

The rearrangement links TRBV7-3 to TRBJ1-5; D remains unclear. V was trimmed by 8 bases and J by 6 bases, leaving 17 bases between them. The CDR3 is 14 amino acids. Germline values: CDR1 SGHTA, CDR2 FQGTGA. CDR3 in DNA: TGTGCCAGCCGGCGGGAGGAGGGAGGTCAGCCCCAGCATTTT. This encodes CASRREEGGQPQHF.

The chain combines TRBV27 with TRBJ1-6, with 9 nucleotides matching TRBD1. The CDR3 loop spans 14 amino acids. V lost 6 bases and J lost 9; bases outside the gene matches: 6. Germline values: CDR1 MNHEY, CDR2 SMNVEV (reference sequence). The CDR3 bases are TGTGCCAGCAGCCCGGGACAGGGTACTTCACCCCTCCACTTT. Translating gives CASSPGQGTSPLHF.

The V gene is TRBV15, the J gene TRBJ2-1; 8 nucleotides match TRBD2. V gave up 3 bases and J gave up 9 bases; unmatched junction bases: 7. The CDR3 is 14 residues long. Germline-derived CDR1 and CDR2 are LNHNV and YYDKDF (reference sequence). CDR3 DNA: TGTGCCACCAGCAGGGGCCAGCGGGGGAGTGAGCAGTTCTTC. Translation: CATSRGQRGSEQFF.

The rearrangement uses TRBV2 and TRBJ1-6; D may be TRBD1 (6 bases). Trimming took off 5 bases at V and 6 bases at J, with 11 bases between the two ends. The germline V gene has CDR1 SNHLY and CDR2 FYNNEI. The CDR3 is made up of 14 amino acids. CDR3 amino acids: CASSRDTVNSPLHF. As DNA, the CDR3 is TGTGCCAGCAGTCGGGACACCGTTAATTCACCCCTCCACTTT.

The gene calls are TRBV4-2 and TRBJ1-2; tentative D call: TRBD1 (5 bases). The length of the CDR3 is 13 residues. Per the germline V gene, CDR1 is LGHNA and CDR2 is YNFKEQ. Trimming removed 1 base from V and 3 bases from J, with 6 bases in between. The CDR3 nucleotides read TGTGCCAGCAGCCAAGGGGGGGACTATGGCTACACCTTC. This encodes CASSQGGDYGYTF.

The chain couples TRBV7-9 to TRBJ1-6, with a possible D match to TRBD1 (6 bases). CDR1 and CDR2 (germline): SEHNR, FQNEAQ (reference sequence). There are 15 residues in the CDR3. Trimming shortened V by 4 bases and J by 10 bases, and 17 bases separated the two germline ends. DNA for the CDR3: TGTGCCAGCAGCTCCGGGAGGGGGATAGGATCACCCCTCCACTTT. Its translation: CASSSGRGIGSPLHF.

This rearrangement joins TRBV2 to TRBJ2-3; tentative D call: TRBD1 (5 bases). The V gene lost 5 bases and the J gene lost 5 bases, with 17 bases spanning the gap. Germline CDR1 SNHLY, CDR2 FYNNEI. CDR3 size: 15 residues. In DNA form, the CDR3 reads TGTGCCAGCAGTTCCCAGGGTTTCGGAGTAGATACGCAGTATTTT. The encoded protein is CASSSQGFGVDTQYF.

This chain uses TRBV19 with TRBJ1-4; 7 nucleotides agree with TRBD1. In germline, CDR1 is LNHDA, CDR2 SQIVND (reference sequence). The CDR3 sequence is 15 residues long. Trimming at V came to 3 bases and at J to 3 bases, leaving 4 bases not matched to a gene. The CDR3: CASSISGTANEKLFF. CDR3 nucleotide sequence: TGTGCCAGTAGTATCTCCGGGACAGCTAATGAAAAACTGTTTTTT.

The V gene is TRBV3-1 (or the pseudogene TRBV3-2), the J gene TRBJ1-6; D is unclear. Germline CDR1 LGHDT, CDR2 YNNKEL (reference sequence). This CDR3 comprises 14 residues. V lost 5 bases and J lost 7, with 12 bases in between. The CDR3 here is CASSFLDPNSPLHF. In nucleotides, the CDR3 is TGTGCCAGCAGCTTCTTGGACCCGAATTCACCCCTCCACTTT.

The genes are TRBV18 and TRBJ1-5; tentatively, D is TRBD1 (6 bases). The V and J ends lost 4 bases and 4 bases respectively, with 14 bases between them. CDR1 and CDR2 from the germline V gene are KGHSH and LQKENI. The CDR3 length is 15 residues. Written as DNA, the CDR3 is TGTGCCAGCTCACTTCAGGACAGTGCGAATCAGCCCCAGCATTTT. Its translation is CASSLQDSANQPQHF.

The genes are TRBV7-2 and TRBJ2-5, with 7 bases fitting TRBD1. V shed 6 bases and J 5 bases; nucleotides not matched to a gene: 12. Germline loops: CDR1 SGHTA, CDR2 FQGNSA. The CDR3 totals 15 residues. CDR3 DNA: TGTGCCAGCAGTTTGGGACAGTCTCCCTACGAGACCCAGTACTTC. Translation: CASSLGQSPYETQYF.

This clone was observed a single time. The V call is TRBV7-3, the J call TRBJ2-1; D gene uncertain. From germline, CDR1 is SGHTA and CDR2 FQGTGA. The CDR3 is 13 residues long. Trimming took 5 bases from V and 8 from J, leaving 13 bases between them. The CDR3 protein is CASSPWRIDEQFF. As DNA, the CDR3 is TGTGCCAGCAGCCCCTGGCGTATCGATGAGCAGTTCTTC.